This T cell receptor (beta chain) was sequenced during a study of T cells in Graves' hyperthyroidism and ophthalmopathy. Germline values: CDR1 KGHDR, CDR2 SFDVKD. V shed 5 bases and J shed 1 base, with 4 bases lying between them. The CDR3 is 12 residues long. Study-wide findings and caveats: In simple terms, a model built on 13 V-J features told ophthalmopathy apart from stable hyperthyroidism.

Using RNA transcripts as the source, TCR beta CDR3 regions were amplified. The HTBI primer set served for first-round RT-PCR of the TCR CDR3. From the multiplex PCR reads, TCRdb called clonotypes with MiXCR, one entry per CDR3 protein. In the table there are around 350,000 distinct CDR3 sequences, about 18% of which are singletons. In its sample, this clonotype was seen many times. Its antigen is not known. The sequenced sample consisted of blood. The receptor was isolated from a woman between 18 and 29 years old with Graves' hyperthyroidism. The chain employs TRBV24-1 and TRBJ1-1; no reliable D call. The CDR3 protein is CATSGENTEAFF. The CDR3 DNA reads as TGTGCCACCAGTGGGGAGAACACTGAAGCTTTCTTT.